This T cell receptor (beta chain) derives from a study of CD4+ T cells in melanoma. Study-level results: CD8+ T cell, macrophage and B cell function reportedly correlated with neoantigen-specific CD4+ T cells. Neoantigen-specific CD4+ T cells in melanoma reportedly had diverse differentiation states.

About this clone: What it binds is not known.

TCRdb's copy holds only in-frame clones and misses some; the assay was immunoSEQ multiplex PCR. The data hold about 140,000 clones, with about nine tenths observed a single time. Germline V gene sequence: CDR1 SEHNR, CDR2 FQNEAQ (reference sequence). The CDR3 extends over 16 amino acids. Trimming left V 0 bases short and J 0 bases short, with 10 bases between. The clonotype was recovered from a human donor with melanoma. V usage is TRBV7-9 and J usage is TRBJ2-3; D perhaps matches TRBD2 (5 bases). CDR3 amino acids: CASSLARAESTDTQYF. In nucleotides, the CDR3 is TGTGCCAGCAGCTTAGCGCGGGCAGAGAGCACAGATACGCAGTATTTT.